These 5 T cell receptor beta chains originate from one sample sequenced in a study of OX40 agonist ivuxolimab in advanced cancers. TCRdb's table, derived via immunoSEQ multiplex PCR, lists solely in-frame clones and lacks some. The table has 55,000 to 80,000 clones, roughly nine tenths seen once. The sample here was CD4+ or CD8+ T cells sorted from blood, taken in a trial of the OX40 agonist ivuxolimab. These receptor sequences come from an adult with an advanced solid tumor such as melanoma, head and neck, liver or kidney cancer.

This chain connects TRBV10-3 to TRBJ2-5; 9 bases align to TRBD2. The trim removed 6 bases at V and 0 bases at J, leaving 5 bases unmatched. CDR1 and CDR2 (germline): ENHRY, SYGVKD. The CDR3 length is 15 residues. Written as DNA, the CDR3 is TGTGCCATCAGGCCTAGACTAGCGGACCAAGAGACCCAGTACTTC. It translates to CAIRPRLADQETQYF.

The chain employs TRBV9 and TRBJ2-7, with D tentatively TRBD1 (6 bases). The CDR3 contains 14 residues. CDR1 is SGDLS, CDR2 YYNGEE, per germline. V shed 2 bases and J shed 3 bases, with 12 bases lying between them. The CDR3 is CASSVAGADYEQYF. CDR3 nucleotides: TGTGCCAGCAGCGTCGCAGGGGCAGACTACGAGCAGTACTTC.

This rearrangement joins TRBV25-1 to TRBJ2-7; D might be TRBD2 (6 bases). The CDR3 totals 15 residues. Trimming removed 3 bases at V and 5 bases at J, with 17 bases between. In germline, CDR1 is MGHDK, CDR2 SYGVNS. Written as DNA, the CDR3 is TGTGCCAGCAGTGAGTCGAGAATCAGGGAGGACGAGCAGTACTTC. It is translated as CASSESRIREDEQYF.

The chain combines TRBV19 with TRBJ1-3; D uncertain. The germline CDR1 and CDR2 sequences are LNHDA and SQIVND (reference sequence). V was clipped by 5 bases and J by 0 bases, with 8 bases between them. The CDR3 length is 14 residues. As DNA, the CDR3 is TGTGCCAGTAGTTCCTGGAGCTCTGGAAACACCATATATTTT. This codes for CASSSWSSGNTIYF.

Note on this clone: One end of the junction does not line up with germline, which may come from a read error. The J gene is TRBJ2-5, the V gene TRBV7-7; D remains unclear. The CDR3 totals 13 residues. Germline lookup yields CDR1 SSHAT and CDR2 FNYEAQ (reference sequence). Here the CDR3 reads CASSRALIETQYF. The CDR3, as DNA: TGTGCTAGCAGCCGGGCCCTGATAGAGACCCAGTACTTC.